The rows below give T cell receptor beta chains drawn from one sample of a study of blood T cell repertoires in COVID-19. The protocol was immunoSEQ multiplex PCR, while the TCRdb copy is restricted to in-frame clones and leaves out a portion. In the table there are fewer than 400,000 clones, approximately 89% of which are singletons. The sequencing input was PBMCs or T cells enriched from blood (not recorded which). Receptor source: a woman between 25 and 40 years old who had recovered from COVID-19. Both conserved end residues are part of each CDR3. The D gene is left open where the match is weak. Size tells how often a clone was seen (once, few, many) or the class of an expanded clone, and some rows leave it out.

TGTGCCAGCTCACGGTTACAGGACCCGAACGAGCAGTACTTC	CASSRLQDPNEQYF	TRBV18	.	.	TRBJ2-7
TGTGCCAGCAGTTCGTCCGGGACTAGCGGGACCGATGAGCAGTTCTTC	CASSSSGTSGTDEQFF	TRBV6-5	TRBD2	few	TRBJ2-1
TGTGCCAGCAAAGGGGGCTCCTATAATTCACCCCTCCACTTT	CASKGGSYNSPLHF	TRBV27	.	.	TRBJ1-6
TGTGCCAGCAGTTTCCAGGGTTGGCCTGGAAACACCATATATTTT	CASSFQGWPGNTIYF	TRBV28	.	.	TRBJ1-3
TGTGCCTCAAAGACAGCCGATAATTCACCCCTCCACTTT	CASKTADNSPLHF	TRBV30	.	.	TRBJ1-6
TGTGCCAGTAGTCTTTTCCCCCAGGGAAGGTACGAGCAGTACTTC	CASSLFPQGRYEQYF	TRBV19	.	.	TRBJ2-7
TGTGCCAGCAGCTACGCGGGGCGGGGGTATACTGAAGCTTTCTTT	CASSYAGRGYTEAFF	TRBV6-5	.	.	TRBJ1-1
TGTGCCAGCAGTCCCCCCTCCGGGTTCTATGGCTACACCTTC	CASSPPSGFYGYTF	TRBV27	.	once	TRBJ1-2
TGTGCTAGTGCCGTCCGGGGGAATGAGCAGTTCTTC	CASAVRGNEQFF	TRBV12-5	.	once	TRBJ2-1
TGTGCCAGCAGCTTGGTTCGGGGTCTCAGCTCCTACGAGCAGTACTTC	CASSLVRGLSSYEQYF	TRBV5-4	.	.	TRBJ2-7
TGTGCCAGCGGAGTTCGGTCCTACGAGCAGTACTTC	CASGVRSYEQYF	TRBV12-3/TRBV12-4	.	once	TRBJ2-7
TGTACCAGCAGACTTACCACGGGGGAGACCCAGTACTTC	CTSRLTTGETQYF	TRBV7-2	.	once	TRBJ2-5
TGTGCCAGCAGCCCAACAGGGGCCGGGGTCTCTGAAGCTTTCTTT	CASSPTGAGVSEAFF	TRBV28	TRBD1	.	TRBJ1-1
TGTGCCAGCAGGCTAGCGGGGGGCTCTGATACGCAGTATTTT	CASRLAGGSDTQYF	TRBV7-8	TRBD2	.	TRBJ2-3